This entry lists 29 T cell receptor beta chains sequenced from one sample in a study of T cells expressing NK-cell markers. TCRdb reprocessed the 5' RACE reads, with one entry per CDR3 protein and no DNA. The sample holds 160,000 or so distinct CDR3 sequences. The specimen was blood T cells: a sorted CD56 or NKG2C T cell subset, CD4+ or CD8+ T cells, or bulk PBMC T cells (not recorded which). The receptors here all came from a woman between 18 and 70 years old in good health.

The gene calls are TRBV11-2 and TRBJ2-5; TCRdb's D call, TRBD2, is unchecked because there is no DNA. In germline, CDR1 is SGHAT, CDR2 FQNNGV. The CDR3 runs to 17 residues. Here the CDR3 reads CASSRLVLTPPLETQYF.

The rearrangement joins TRBV30 to TRBJ2-2. The CDR3 totals 11 residues. The V gene's germline CDR1 is GTSNPN and CDR2 SVGIG (reference sequence). CDR3 region: CAWGVARELFF.

The chain carries TRBV5-1 and TRBJ2-5; absent DNA, TCRdb's TRBD1 call cannot be checked. In germline, CDR1 is SGHRS, CDR2 YFSETQ. The CDR3 consists of 15 residues. CDR3: CASSSYAGTKQVLYF.

The rearrangement links TRBV9 to TRBJ2-7; without DNA, the TCRdb call of TRBD1 cannot be checked. This CDR3 contains 14 residues. Germline loops: CDR1 SGDLS, CDR2 YYNGEE. CDR3 region: CASSAGTLGWEQYF.

The chain is built from TRBV25-1 and TRBJ2-2; TCRdb proposes TRBD1, but this gene call is untestable without DNA. This CDR3 is built from 14 residues. Germline CDR1 MGHDK, CDR2 SYGVNS. The CDR3 reads CASSEPGDTGELFF.

The chain is built from TRBV5-5 and TRBJ2-5; TCRdb lists TRBD2, though no DNA is available to test this call. Germline V gives CDR1 SGHKS, CDR2 YYEKEE (reference sequence). The CDR3 covers 14 residues. CDR3 protein: CASGRGRPLETQYF.

The genes are TRBV6-5 and TRBJ2-2. Germline values: CDR1 MNHEY, CDR2 SVGAGI. The CDR3 length is 15 residues. CDR3 region: CASSHQLTNTGELFF.

The chain has TRBV7-2 and TRBJ2-5; with no DNA, the TCRdb D assignment of TRBD1 cannot be verified. CDR1 and CDR2 from the germline V gene are SGHTA and FQGNSA. The CDR3 spans 15 residues. Here the CDR3 reads CASSLVGRVGETQYF.

The chain uses TRBV6-1 and TRBJ2-3; TCRdb proposes TRBD1, but this gene call is untestable without DNA. The CDR3 runs 14 residues. Per the germline V gene, CDR1 is MNHNS and CDR2 is SASEGT. CDR3 loop: CASRSTGYTDTQYF.

CDR3 region: CASTPGASNNEQFF. J is TRBJ2-1 and V is TRBV12-3 or TRBV12-4; TCRdb calls TRBD1, which cannot be checked without DNA. The CDR3 contains 14 residues.

The chain recombines TRBV12-3 or TRBV12-4 with TRBJ2-7; absent DNA, TCRdb's TRBD1 call cannot be checked. The CDR3 covers 15 residues. The chain's CDR3 is CASSLRQGFIYEQYF.

The chain links TRBV20-1 to TRBJ2-5. The germline V gene encodes CDR1 DFQATT and CDR2 SNEGSKA (reference sequence). CDR3 size: 13 residues. CDR3 sequence reads: CSAIRSTVQTQYF.

The V gene is TRBV12-3 or TRBV12-4, the J gene TRBJ2-3; TCRdb calls TRBD2, which cannot be checked without DNA. The CDR3 sequence is 16 residues long. The CDR3 sequence: CASSYTLAELTDTQYF.

This sequence joins TRBV7-9 and TRBJ2-1; TCRdb calls TRBD2, which cannot be checked without DNA. CDR1 SEHNR and CDR2 FQNEAQ come from the germline V gene (reference sequence). The length of the CDR3 is 15 residues. CDR3 in amino acids: CASSPGTSDHNEQFF. Supplemented by reference TRBV7-9 and TRBJ2-1, the full variable domain reads DTGVSQNPRHKITKRGQNVTFRCDPISEHNRLYWYRQTLGQGPEFLTYFQNEAQLEKSRLLSDRFSAERPKGSFSTLEIQRTEQGDSAMYLCASSPGTSDHNEQFFGPGTRLTVL.

CDR3 sequence: CASSLWQRLDNEQFF. The gene calls are TRBV5-6 and TRBJ2-1. CDR3 length: 15 amino acids. Germline CDR1 SGHDT, CDR2 YYEEEE.

V and J are TRBV9 and TRBJ1-1; checking the TCRdb D call of TRBD1 is not possible without DNA. In germline, CDR1 is SGDLS, CDR2 YYNGEE. CDR3 length: 14 residues. The CDR3 is CASSSRQGRAEAFF.

The chain couples TRBV28 to TRBJ1-4; TCRdb outputs TRBD1, but without DNA this stays unchecked. CDR1 is MDHEN, CDR2 SYDVKM, per germline. The CDR3 extends over 14 amino acids. The CDR3: CASSSGPGPAKLFF.

The V and J genes are TRBV20-1 and TRBJ2-1; the TCRdb D gene call, TRBD2, has no DNA to confirm it. Germline V gene data show CDR1 as DFQATT and CDR2 as SNEGSKA (reference sequence). The CDR3 length is 14 residues. The CDR3 loop is CSASGRLGYNEQFF.

The V and J genes are TRBV5-6 and TRBJ2-2; checking the TCRdb D call of TRBD2 is not possible without DNA. The CDR3 is made up of 15 amino acids. Germline V CDR1 and CDR2: SGHDT, YYEEEE. CDR3 residues: CASSRIAGVVGELFF.

This sequence joins TRBV11-1 and TRBJ2-3; the D call of TRBD2 rests on TCRdb alone, since no DNA is present to check it. The CDR3 has 21 residues. Germline CDR1 is SGHAT and CDR2 is FQDESV (reference sequence). CDR3 in amino acids: CASSLAGAGTSGRGWTDTQYF.

This chain connects TRBV7-2 to TRBJ2-7; the TCRdb call, TRBD1, lacks DNA for checking. The CDR3 length is 16 residues. Per the germline V gene, CDR1 is SGHTA and CDR2 is FQGNSA. The CDR3 loop is CASSLGRGRSSYEQYF.

The chain has TRBV11-2 and TRBJ2-1; TCRdb lists TRBD2, though no DNA is available to test this call. This CDR3 comprises 16 residues. The germline V gene has CDR1 SGHAT and CDR2 FQNNGV. CDR3 loop: CASSLKLLAGVGEQFF.

The chain combines TRBV7-6 with TRBJ2-7; TCRdb picks TRBD1, but there is no DNA to check that call. Germline V gene data show CDR1 as SGHVS and CDR2 as FNYEAQ. The CDR3 is made up of 15 amino acids. The CDR3 sequence: CASSSRTGVDGEQYF.

This chain uses TRBV5-4 with TRBJ2-1; TCRdb calls TRBD1, which cannot be checked without DNA. The CDR3 has 17 amino acids. Germline V CDR1 and CDR2: SGHNT, YYREEE (reference sequence). CDR3 protein: CASSPQTGAGTYNEQFF.

This chain joins TRBV12-3 or TRBV12-4 and TRBJ2-7; TCRdb selects TRBD2, and the lack of DNA leaves this call unchecked. The CDR3 loop spans 15 amino acids. CDR3 sequence reads: CASSLASGRVGEQYF.

The V gene is TRBV27, the J gene TRBJ2-5; TCRdb's D call, TRBD1, is unchecked because there is no DNA. Germline V gene sequence: CDR1 MNHEY, CDR2 SMNVEV (reference sequence). The CDR3 length is 14 residues. The CDR3 reads CASSPRTDTETQYF.

The chain combines TRBV20-1 with TRBJ2-1; TCRdb calls TRBD2, which cannot be checked without DNA. CDR3 size: 14 residues. The germline V gene encodes CDR1 DFQATT and CDR2 SNEGSKA (reference sequence). The CDR3 spells CSARPSGLAGEQFF.

V usage is TRBV10-3 and J usage is TRBJ2-7. The germline V gene encodes CDR1 ENHRY and CDR2 SYGVKD. The CDR3 is 12 amino acids. CDR3 loop: CAIAEVGYEQYF.

V gene TRBV5-4 combines with J gene TRBJ2-5; TCRdb returns TRBD2, unconfirmable since there is no DNA. The CDR3 is 16 residues long. The germline V gene encodes CDR1 SGHNT and CDR2 YYREEE (reference sequence). The CDR3 loop reads CASSFPSGDYQETQYF. Looking up the rest from reference TRBV5-4 and TRBJ2-5 gives the full variable domain: ETGVTQSPTHLIKTRGQQVTLRCSSQSGHNTVSWYQQALGQGPQFIFQYYREEENGRGNFPPRFSGLQFPNYSSELNVNALELDDSALYLCASSFPSGDYQETQYFGPGTRLLVL.